This is a list of T cell receptor beta chains from one sample in a study of shared clonotypes between healthy human individuals. Data came from immunoSEQ multiplex PCR; TCRdb stores just in-frame clones and leaves some out. The data show about 600,000 clones, 97% seen once. The sample was naive CD4+ T cells sorted from blood. The receptors shown here come from a woman aged 25 to 45 in good health. Each CDR3 is given with its conserved first and last residue.

J gene	V gene	CDR3 protein
TRBJ2-7	TRBV11-3	CASSLALADSYEQYF
TRBJ2-1	TRBV27	CASSSRTSGSLGIHEQFF
TRBJ2-4	TRBV9	CASSPRDKNIQYF
TRBJ2-3	TRBV5-1	CASSPLRGSTDTQYF
TRBJ1-4	TRBV10-3	CAISVGLNEKLFF
TRBJ1-5	TRBV18	CASSSQGGNQPQHF
TRBJ2-3	TRBV10-3	CATLTPRGDTQYF
TRBJ2-7	TRBV28	CATHQQGFYEQYF
TRBJ2-3	TRBV5-1	CASSSLADTDTQYF
TRBJ1-5	TRBV23-1	CASSHSGVGSNQPQHF
TRBJ1-4	TRBV28	CASSSPPIWEKLFF
TRBJ1-5	TRBV19	CATRQGFMSNQPQHF
TRBJ2-3	TRBV25-1	CASSESSADTQYF
TRBJ1-2	TRBV19	CASAKLQGGYGYTF
TRBJ2-5	TRBV5-1	CASSDLLTTGSTETQYF
TRBJ1-1	TRBV28	CASTGQANTEAFF
TRBJ2-1	TRBV15	CATSREGGSYNEQFF
TRBJ1-4	TRBV16	CASSSTGDEKLFF
TRBJ1-5	TRBV2	CASRYRGNGISLEPQHF
TRBJ2-1	TRBV27	CASSLGTGGEQFF
TRBJ1-1	TRBV19	CASSIYRGGTEAFF
TRBJ1-6	TRBV5-1	CASSMAPPGDNSPLHF
TRBJ2-1	TRBV13	CASSLDSHNEQFF
TRBJ1-1	TRBV6-1	CASSGGQILLNTEAFF
TRBJ2-1	TRBV5-1	CASSLSTGHKYNEQFF
TRBJ1-5	TRBV30	CAWSGQENQPQHF
TRBJ2-1	TRBV5-4	CASSLGTSAFYEQFF